These 2 T cell receptor beta chains were sequenced from one sample in a study of blood T cell repertoires in COVID-19. The data were produced by immunoSEQ multiplex PCR, yet TCRdb's version contains in-frame clones alone and is incomplete. The sample has 200,000 or so clones, roughly four fifths seen once; the top ten hold 10% to 15%. Sequencing was carried out using peripheral blood. These receptors all stem from a woman of 80 years or more with COVID-19, enrolled during active disease.

The chain joins TRBV2 to TRBJ1-2; 8 bases align to TRBD1. Germline loops: CDR1 SNHLY, CDR2 FYNNEI. The CDR3 has 15 amino acids. The V segment lost 4 bases and the J segment 7 bases; nucleotides outside the gene matches: 11. The CDR3 protein is CASSGDRSLDGGYTF. As DNA, the CDR3 is TGTGCCAGCAGTGGGGACAGGAGCCTCGACGGTGGCTACACCTTC.

The chain joins TRBV19 to TRBJ2-2; 7 bases match TRBD2. There are 14 residues in the CDR3. The V gene's germline CDR1 is LNHDA and CDR2 SQIVND (reference sequence). With 2 bases clipped from V and 5 bases from J, the junction kept 2 bases outside the gene matches. CDR3 sequence (DNA): TGTGCCAGTAGTATATCGGGAGGAACCGGGGAGCTGTTTTTT. It translates to CASSISGGTGELFF.